This is a list of T cell receptor beta chains from one sample in a study of blood T cell repertoires in COVID-19. Profiled with immunoSEQ multiplex PCR; TCRdb holds only in-frame clones, not every one. The table lists about 69,000 clones, around three quarters of them singletons, with more than 15% in the top ten. The specimen sequenced was peripheral blood. These receptors all come from a man aged 55 to 70 with acute or convalescent COVID-19. CDR3s include the opening cysteine and the closing phenylalanine or tryptophan. Fields, in order: D gene, clone size, J gene, CDR3 length, V gene, CDR3 protein, CDR3 DNA. A D gene is named only where the DNA matches it firmly. A row's size may be missing; if present it is once, few, many or a size class.

>NA|NA|TRBJ1-4|18|TRBV5-6
CASSLTGLKALANEKLFF
TGTGCCAGCAGCTTGACTGGACTCAAGGCTCTAGCGAATGAAAAACTGTTTTTT
>TRBD1|NA|TRBJ1-1|12|TRBV5-6
CASSLGTGAAFF
TGTGCCAGCAGCCTCGGGACAGGGGCAGCTTTCTTT
>NA|NA|TRBJ1-3|14|TRBV27
CASSAVASGNTIYF
TGTGCCAGCAGTGCGGTGGCCTCTGGAAACACCATATATTTT
>NA|NA|TRBJ1-3|16|TRBV3-1/TRBV3-2
CASSQGHPYSGNTIYF
TGTGCCAGCAGCCAAGGGCACCCATACTCTGGAAACACCATATATTTT
>NA|few|TRBJ1-4|15|TRBV6-4
CASSTPLSANEKLFF
TGTGCCAGCAGTACCCCCCTTAGCGCTAATGAAAAACTGTTTTTT
>NA|NA|TRBJ1-1|15|TRBV6-1
CASSELGGGDGEAFF
TGTGCCAGCAGTGAGTTGGGGGGTGGTGATGGTGAAGCTTTCTTT
>NA|NA|TRBJ2-5|15|TRBV6-2/TRBV6-3
CASSYSAEGTETQYF
TGTGCCAGCAGTTACTCGGCAGAGGGCACCGAGACCCAGTACTTC
>NA|NA|TRBJ2-5|15|TRBV5-5
CASSISGRPSEAQYF
TGTGCCAGCAGTATCTCGGGGAGACCTTCCGAGGCCCAGTACTTC
>TRBD1|NA|TRBJ2-3|14|TRBV27
CASTRDSYADTQYF
TGTGCCAGCACCCGGGACAGCTATGCGGATACGCAGTATTTT
>NA|once|TRBJ1-1|15|TRBV6-6
CASSYGRLMNTEAFF
TGTGCCAGCAGTTACGGCAGACTTATGAACACTGAAGCTTTCTTT
>NA|NA|TRBJ2-2|16|TRBV7-6
CASTPVGGSNTGELFF
TGTGCCAGCACCCCCGTCGGGGGATCAAACACCGGGGAGCTGTTTTTT